This T cell receptor (beta chain) comes out of a study of shared clonotypes between healthy human individuals. The CDR3 consists of 12 residues. The V gene lost 2 bases and the J gene lost 8 bases, with 7 bases spanning the gap. From germline, CDR1 is KGHSH and CDR2 LQKENI. Assay used: immunoSEQ multiplex PCR; TCRdb lists only in-frame clones, some missing. The sample holds more than 2,000,000 clones, approximately 93% seen once. The chain employs TRBV18 and TRBJ2-1; no definite D call. The sequenced sample was naive CD4+ T cells from PBMCs. Regarding subset: CD45RA+ positively selected. The receptor comes from a man aged 18 to 29 in good health. Some clones in this sample may be carry-over from other donors' samples. The CDR3, as DNA: TGTGCCAGCTCACCAGTGGGCGATGAGCAGTTCTTC. Protein sequence: CASSPVGDEQFF.